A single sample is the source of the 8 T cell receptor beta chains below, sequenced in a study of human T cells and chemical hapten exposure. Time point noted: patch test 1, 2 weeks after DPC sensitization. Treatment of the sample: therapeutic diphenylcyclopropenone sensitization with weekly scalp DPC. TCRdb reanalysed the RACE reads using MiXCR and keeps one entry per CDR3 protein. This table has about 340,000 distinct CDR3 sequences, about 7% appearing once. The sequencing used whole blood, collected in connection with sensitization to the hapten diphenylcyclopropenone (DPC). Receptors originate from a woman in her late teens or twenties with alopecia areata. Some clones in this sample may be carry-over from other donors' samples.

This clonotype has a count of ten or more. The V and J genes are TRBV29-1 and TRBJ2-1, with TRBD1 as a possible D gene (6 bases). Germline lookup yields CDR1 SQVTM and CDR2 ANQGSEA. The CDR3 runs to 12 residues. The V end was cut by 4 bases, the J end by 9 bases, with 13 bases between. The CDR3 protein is CSVGGGPREQFF. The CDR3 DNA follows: TGCAGCGTTGGTGGGGGCCCTCGTGAGCAGTTCTTC.

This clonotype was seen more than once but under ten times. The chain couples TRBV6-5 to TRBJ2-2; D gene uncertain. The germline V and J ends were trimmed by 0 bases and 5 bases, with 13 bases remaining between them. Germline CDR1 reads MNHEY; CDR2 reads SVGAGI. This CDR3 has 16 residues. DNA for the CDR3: TGTGCCAGCAGTTACTCAGAATGGCCAGAGACCGGGGAGCTGTTTTTT. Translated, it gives CASSYSEWPETGELFF.

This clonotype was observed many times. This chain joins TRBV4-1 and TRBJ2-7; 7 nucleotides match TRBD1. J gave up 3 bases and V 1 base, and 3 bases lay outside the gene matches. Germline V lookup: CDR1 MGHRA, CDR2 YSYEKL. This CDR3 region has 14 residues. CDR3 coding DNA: TGCGCCAGCAGCCAAGGGGACAGCCGCTACGAGCAGTACTTC. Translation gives CASSQGDSRYEQYF.

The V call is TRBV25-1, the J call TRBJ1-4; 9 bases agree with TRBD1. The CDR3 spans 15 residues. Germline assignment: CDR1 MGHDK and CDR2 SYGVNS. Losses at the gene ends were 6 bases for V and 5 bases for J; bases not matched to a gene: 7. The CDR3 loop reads CASSAAGTGNEKLFF. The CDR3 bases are TGTGCCAGCAGCGCTGCCGGGACAGGGAATGAAAAACTGTTTTTT.

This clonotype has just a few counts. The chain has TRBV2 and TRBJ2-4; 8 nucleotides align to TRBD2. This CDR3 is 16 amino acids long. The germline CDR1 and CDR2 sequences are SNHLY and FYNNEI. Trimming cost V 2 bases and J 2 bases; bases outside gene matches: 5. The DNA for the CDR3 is TGTGCCAGCAGTGAACGGGGGGGCGGAACCAAAAACATTCAGTACTTC. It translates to CASSERGGGTKNIQYF.

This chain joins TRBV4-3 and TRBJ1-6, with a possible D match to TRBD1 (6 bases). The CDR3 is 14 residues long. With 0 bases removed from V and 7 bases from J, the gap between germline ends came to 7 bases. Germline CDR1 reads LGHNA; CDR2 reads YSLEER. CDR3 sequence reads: CASSQDDRNSPLHF. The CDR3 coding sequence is TGCGCCAGCAGCCAAGACGACAGGAATTCACCCCTCCACTTT.

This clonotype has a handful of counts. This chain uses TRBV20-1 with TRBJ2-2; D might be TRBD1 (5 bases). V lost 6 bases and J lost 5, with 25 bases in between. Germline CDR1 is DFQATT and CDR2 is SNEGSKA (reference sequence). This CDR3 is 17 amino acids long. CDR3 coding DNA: TGCAGTGCCAAAGGGGTCGGCCCCACCTCTATAACCGGGGAGCTGTTTTTT. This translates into CSAKGVGPTSITGELFF.

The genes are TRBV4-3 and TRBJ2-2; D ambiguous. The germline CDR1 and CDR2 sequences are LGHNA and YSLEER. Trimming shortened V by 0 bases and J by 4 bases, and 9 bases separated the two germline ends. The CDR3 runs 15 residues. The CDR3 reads CASSQDPGATGELFF. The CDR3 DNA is TGCGCCAGCAGCCAAGATCCAGGAGCCACCGGGGAGCTGTTTTTT.